What follows are 16 T cell receptor beta chains derived from one specimen sequenced in a study of T cell responses to AZD1222 COVID-19 vaccine. The assay was immunoSEQ multiplex PCR, and TCRdb's table has in-frame clones only and misses some. The sample includes more than 85,000 clones, roughly 90% of them seen just once. The input for sequencing was peripheral blood, taken on day 0 of MenACWY control vaccination. The receptors here all came from an adult in good health.

The chain's CDR3 is CSCLGQPNTEAFF. In DNA form, the CDR3 reads TGCAGCTGCTTAGGACAGCCTAACACTGAAGCTTTCTTT. The J gene is TRBJ1-1, the V gene TRBV29-1; a weak D match, TRBD1 (6 bases). Trimming left V 8 bases short and J 2 bases short, with 15 bases between. The germline gives CDR1 SQVTM, CDR2 ANQGSEA. The CDR3 contains 13 residues.

This clone appeared once. V usage is TRBV4-3 and J usage is TRBJ2-3, with 9 bases aligning to TRBD2. This CDR3 comprises 15 residues. The V gene's germline CDR1 is LGHNA and CDR2 YSLEER. The V segment lost 4 bases and the J segment 5 bases; nucleotides outside the gene matches: 7. CDR3 loop: CASSPSSGNRDTQYF. The CDR3 coding sequence is TGCGCCAGCAGCCCATCTAGCGGGAATAGAGATACGCAGTATTTT.

This clone has only one observation. The chain links TRBV5-1 to TRBJ1-2, with 8 positions matching TRBD1. Germline V gives CDR1 SGHRS, CDR2 YFSETQ. This CDR3 has 15 amino acids. V dropped 4 bases and J dropped 0; count of bases not matched to a gene: 5. The CDR3 region is CASSKDRAANYGYTF. The DNA for the CDR3 is TGCGCCAGCAGCAAGGACAGGGCGGCTAACTATGGCTACACCTTC.

This chain connects TRBV4-2 to TRBJ2-7, with TRBD1 matching 10 bases. The germline V gene encodes CDR1 LGHNA and CDR2 YNFKEQ. With 1 base clipped from V and 2 bases from J, the junction kept 11 bases outside the gene matches. The CDR3 contains 18 residues. CDR3 sequence: CASSQAPASGTGAYEQYF. CDR3 nucleotide sequence: TGTGCCAGCAGCCAAGCACCCGCCTCCGGGACAGGGGCCTACGAGCAGTACTTC.

Concerning this clone: The same CDR3 can be traced to other DNA sequences in this sample. The chain couples TRBV7-9 to TRBJ1-1, with D possibly TRBD1 on 6 matching bases. Trimming stripped 1 base from V and 2 bases from J, with 11 bases between. The CDR3 length is 15 residues. Germline CDR1 reads SEHNR; CDR2 reads FQNEAQ (reference sequence). The CDR3 region has the DNA TGTGCCAGCAGCTTAGGTGGACAGCTAAACACTGAAGCTTTCTTT. Translated: CASSLGGQLNTEAFF.

The chain links TRBV7-3 to TRBJ1-1; D not certain. The CDR3 spans 13 residues. Trimming stripped 2 bases from V and 0 bases from J, with 4 bases between. Germline CDR1 SGHTA, CDR2 FQGTGA. The CDR3 DNA reads as TGTGCCAGCAGCTTACAGATGAACACTGAAGCTTTCTTT. As protein: CASSLQMNTEAFF.

The chain carries TRBV28 and TRBJ2-7; no clear D. The CDR3 consists of 12 residues. V shed 5 bases and J shed 7 bases, with 12 bases lying between them. Germline CDR1 reads MDHEN; CDR2 reads SYDVKM. The CDR3 region is CASSPTTAEQYF. CDR3 nucleotide sequence: TGTGCCAGCAGTCCTACTACAGCGGAGCAGTACTTC.

Concerning this clone itself: Compared with germline, one end of the junction differs, possibly owing to a read error. The V gene is TRBV7-7, the J gene TRBJ2-2; D is unresolved. Germline-derived CDR1 and CDR2 are SSHAT and FNYEAQ (reference sequence). CDR3 size: 14 residues. The CDR3 bases are TGTGCTAGCAGCACCCGACTGAAGGGCGGGGAGCTGTTTTTT. Translation: CASSTRLKGGELFF.

This clone was detected a few times. The V gene is TRBV28, the J gene TRBJ2-7; D is undetermined. The ends were cut back, 6 bases at V and 2 bases at J, with 14 bases in the middle. The CDR3 is 14 residues long. Germline lookup yields CDR1 MDHEN and CDR2 SYDVKM. The CDR3 spells CASSKLGLPYEQYF. In DNA form, the CDR3 reads TGTGCCAGCAGCAAATTGGGTTTGCCCTACGAGCAGTACTTC. Drawing the rest from reference TRBV28 and TRBJ2-7, the complete variable domain is DVKVTQSSRYLVKRTGEKVFLECVQDMDHENMFWYRQDPGLGLRLIYFSYDVKMKEKGDIPEGYSVSREKKERFSLILESASTNQTSMYLCASSKLGLPYEQYFGPGTRLTVT.

This chain joins TRBV6-2 or TRBV6-3 and TRBJ1-2; possible D gene TRBD1, 6 bases. The germline CDR1 and CDR2 sequences are MNHEY and SVGEGT. The CDR3 extends over 17 amino acids. The germline V and J ends were trimmed by 5 bases and 4 bases, with 23 bases remaining between them. CDR3 region: CASSPETILQGRYGYTF. The CDR3 nucleotides read TGTGCCAGCAGTCCCGAAACGATACTACAGGGCCGCTATGGCTACACCTTC.

V usage is TRBV28 and J usage is TRBJ2-7; the D gene is possibly TRBD1 (5 bases). Germline-derived CDR1 and CDR2 are MDHEN and SYDVKM. Trimming cost V 9 bases and J 4 bases, with 10 bases left between them. The CDR3 has 11 residues. Here the CDR3 reads CASQDSYEQYF. CDR3 DNA sequence: TGTGCCAGTCAAGACAGTTACGAGCAGTACTTC.

This sequence joins TRBV30 and TRBJ1-1; no reliable D call. The germline CDR1 and CDR2 sequences are GTSNPN and SVGIG (reference sequence). The CDR3 totals 11 residues. The ends were cut back, 5 bases at V and 1 base at J, with 5 bases in the middle. The CDR3 loop is CAWGENTEAFF. The DNA for the CDR3 is TGTGCCTGGGGAGAGAACACTGAAGCTTTCTTT.

J is TRBJ1-5 and V is TRBV5-5; D is possibly TRBD1 (5 bases). The CDR3 is 16 residues long. Looked up from germline, CDR1 is SGHKS and CDR2 is YYEKEE (reference sequence). Trimming cost V 0 bases and J 1 base, with 11 bases left between them. The CDR3 loop reads CASSLGFRVSNQPQHF. CDR3 coding DNA: TGTGCCAGCAGCTTGGGATTCAGGGTGAGCAATCAGCCCCAGCATTTT.

The rearrangement joins TRBV4-1 to TRBJ2-1; 8 bases line up with TRBD2. From germline, CDR1 is MGHRA and CDR2 YSYEKL. The CDR3 contains 17 residues. J gave up 2 bases and V 2 bases, and 8 bases lay outside the gene matches. CDR3 sequence (DNA): TGCGCCAGCAGCCAAACCTGGGGTAGCGGGACCTACAATGAGCAGTTCTTC. Translation gives CASSQTWGSGTYNEQFF.

In this sample, this clone turned up once. The chain carries TRBV7-2 and TRBJ2-5; TRBD1 matches at 7 bases. Germline lookup yields CDR1 SGHTA and CDR2 FQGNSA. V trimming: 2 bases; J trimming: 5 bases; junction bases outside the gene matches: 5. The CDR3 is 14 amino acids. The CDR3 sequence: CASSLTGVRETQYF. The CDR3 nucleotides read TGTGCCAGCAGCTTAACAGGGGTGAGGGAGACCCAGTACTTC.

The chain employs TRBV30 and TRBJ1-5, with D perhaps matching TRBD1 (6 bases). CDR1 and CDR2 from the germline V gene are GTSNPN and SVGIG (reference sequence). Trimming cost V 0 bases and J 3 bases, with 12 bases left between them. The CDR3 length is 15 residues. The CDR3 protein is CAWSVRGAVNQPQHF. CDR3 coding DNA: TGTGCCTGGAGTGTAAGGGGGGCAGTCAATCAGCCCCAGCATTTT.